The present T cell receptor beta chain was sequenced within a study of blood T cells in healthy people across ages. Healthy Russian Caucasian donors spanned ages about 6 to 95 years. Study-wide points: In long-lived donors, naive CD4+ cell counts and diversity exceeded those of aged donors.

Combining a sample-barcoded 5' primer with a J-beta primer mix, a second PCR ran for roughly 7 to 12 cycles. Each TCR beta cDNA got a 12-nucleotide random molecular identifier. In TCRdb, the 5' RACE reads were re-called with MiXCR into one record per CDR3 protein. The data contain roughly 700,000 distinct CDR3 sequences, around 49% of them seen just once; the ten biggest clones take up roughly 34%. This CDR3 contains 18 residues. CDR1 and CDR2 (germline): LGHNA, YSLEER. With 0 bases removed from V and 5 bases from J, the gap between germline ends came to 21 bases. Notes on this clonotype: The target antigen is unknown.

The sequence was obtained from a woman aged 55-70 years in good health. The sample consisted of blood. The chain carries TRBV4-3 and TRBJ2-3; D is possibly TRBD2 (6 bases). The CDR3 DNA reads TGCGCCAGCAGCCAAGATTCAGCTATCGGCGGGGCAGTAGATACGCAGTATTTT. Its protein product is CASSQDSAIGGAVDTQYF.